This T cell receptor beta chain was sequenced during a study of breast tumors, draining lymph nodes, adjacent tissues. Study-level results: Tumor repertoires ranked between lymph nodes and nontumor tissue in diversity, with V and J gene preferences. Luminal-like breast cancer showed significantly higher tumor–nontumor repertoire similarity than basal-like. The data were judged consistent with most tumor T cells coming from lymph node and expanding in tumor. The lymph node origin of tumor T cells was framed as consistent with a hypothesis, not demonstrated.

Germline assignment: CDR1 SGHRS and CDR2 YFSETQ. V lost 0 bases to trimming and J lost 6 bases; unmatched junction nucleotides: 6. The CDR3 sequence is 16 residues long. This clonotype came up many times. The target antigen is unknown. TCRdb ran MiXCR on the multiplex PCR reads and lists one entry per CDR3 protein. This sample carries under 45,000 distinct CDR3 sequences, just over 35% of them seen once, and the ten largest clones take approximately 11%. The chain has TRBV5-1 and TRBJ1-6; TRBD1 matches at 7 bases. The sequencing input was breast tumor tissue. This clonotype was obtained from a female donor with breast cancer. Some clones in this sample may be carry-over from other donors' samples. The CDR3 sequence is CASSLEVQGGNSPLHF. The CDR3 nucleotides are TGCGCCAGCAGCTTGGAGGTGCAGGGGGGTAATTCACCCCTCCACTTT. Full variable domain (outside the CDR3, taken from reference TRBV5-1 and TRBJ1-6): KAGVTQTPRYLIKTRGQQVTLSCSPISGHRSVSWYQQTPGQGLQFLFEYFSETQRNKGNFPGRFSGRQFSNSRSEMNVSTLELGDSALYLCASSLEVQGGNSPLHFGNGTRLTVT.